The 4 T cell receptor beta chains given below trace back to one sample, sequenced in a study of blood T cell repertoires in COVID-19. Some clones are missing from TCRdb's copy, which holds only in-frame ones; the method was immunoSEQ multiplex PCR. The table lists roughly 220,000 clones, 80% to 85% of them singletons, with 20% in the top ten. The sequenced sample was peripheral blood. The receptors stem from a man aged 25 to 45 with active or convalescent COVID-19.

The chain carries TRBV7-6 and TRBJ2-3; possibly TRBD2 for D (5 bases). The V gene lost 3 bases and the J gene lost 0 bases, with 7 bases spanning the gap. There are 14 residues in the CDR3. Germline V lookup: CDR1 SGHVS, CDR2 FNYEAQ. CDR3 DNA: TGTGCCAGCAGCTTGGGGAGAAGCACAGATACGCAGTATTTT. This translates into CASSLGRSTDTQYF.

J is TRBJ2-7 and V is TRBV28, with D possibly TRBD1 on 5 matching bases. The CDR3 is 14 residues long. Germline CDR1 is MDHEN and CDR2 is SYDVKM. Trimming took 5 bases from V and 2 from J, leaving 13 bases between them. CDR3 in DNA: TGTGCCAGCAGTCAGAAGGGGCAAACCTACGAGCAGTACTTC. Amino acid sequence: CASSQKGQTYEQYF. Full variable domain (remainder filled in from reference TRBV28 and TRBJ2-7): DVKVTQSSRYLVKRTGEKVFLECVQDMDHENMFWYRQDPGLGLRLIYFSYDVKMKEKGDIPEGYSVSREKKERFSLILESASTNQTSMYLCASSQKGQTYEQYFGPGTRLTVT.

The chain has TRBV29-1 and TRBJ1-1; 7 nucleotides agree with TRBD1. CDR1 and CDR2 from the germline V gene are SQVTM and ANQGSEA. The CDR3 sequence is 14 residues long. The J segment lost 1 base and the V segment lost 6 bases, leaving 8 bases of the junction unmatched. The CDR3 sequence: CSVVNRGGNTEAFF. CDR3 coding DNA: TGCAGCGTCGTAAACAGGGGAGGGAACACTGAAGCTTTCTTT.

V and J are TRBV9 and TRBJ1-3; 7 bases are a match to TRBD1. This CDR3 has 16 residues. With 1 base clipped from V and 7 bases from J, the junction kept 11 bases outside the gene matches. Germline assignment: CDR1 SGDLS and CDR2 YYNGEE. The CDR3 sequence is CASSVPQGLFGNTIYF. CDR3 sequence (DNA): TGTGCCAGCAGCGTACCACAGGGGCTTTTTGGGAACACCATATATTTT.